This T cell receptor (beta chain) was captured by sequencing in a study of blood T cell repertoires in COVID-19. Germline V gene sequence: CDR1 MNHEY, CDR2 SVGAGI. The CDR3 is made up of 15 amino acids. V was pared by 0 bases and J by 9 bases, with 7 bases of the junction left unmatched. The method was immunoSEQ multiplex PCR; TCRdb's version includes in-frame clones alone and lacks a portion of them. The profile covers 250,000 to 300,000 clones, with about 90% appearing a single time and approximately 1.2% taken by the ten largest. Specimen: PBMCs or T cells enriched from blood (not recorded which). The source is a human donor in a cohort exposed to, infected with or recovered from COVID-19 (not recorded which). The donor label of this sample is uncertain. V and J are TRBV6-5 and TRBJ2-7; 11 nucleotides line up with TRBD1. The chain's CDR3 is CASSYSYEGQGGQYF. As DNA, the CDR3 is TGTGCCAGCAGTTACTCGTATGAGGGACAGGGGGGGCAGTACTTC.